These T cell receptor beta chains were read from a single sample in a study of blood T cell repertoires in COVID-19. Sequenced by immunoSEQ multiplex PCR; TCRdb stores in-frame clones only, minus some. The sample has more than 200,000 clones; about 85% are singletons. The sequencing sample was made of peripheral blood. The receptors were gathered from a man younger than 30 with active or convalescent COVID-19. The CDR3 runs from the conserved cysteine through the conserved F or W. Fields, in order: D gene, CDR3 length, J gene, V gene, clone size, CDR3 DNA, CDR3 protein. D genes are given only for firm matches. Clone size appears in some rows only: once, few, many, or a class for an expanded clone.

d_call: TRBD1; cdr3_length: 16; j_call: TRBJ2-2; v_call: TRBV5-1; clone_size: -; cdr3_nt: TGCGCCAGCAGCGTAAGGGGGACAGCGAACACCGGGGAGCTGTTTTTT; cdr3_aa: CASSVRGTANTGELFF
d_call: TRBD2; cdr3_length: 16; j_call: TRBJ2-5; v_call: TRBV5-1; clone_size: -; cdr3_nt: TGCGCCAGCAGCTCCCGACTAGCGGGGAAACAAGAGACCCAGTACTTC; cdr3_aa: CASSSRLAGKQETQYF
d_call: TRBD1; cdr3_length: 17; j_call: TRBJ1-2; v_call: TRBV4-3; clone_size: -; cdr3_nt: TGCGCCAGCAGCCAAGAGACCGGGACAGGGTATGAATATGGCTACACCTTC; cdr3_aa: CASSQETGTGYEYGYTF
d_call: TRBD2; cdr3_length: 14; j_call: TRBJ2-7; v_call: TRBV5-8; clone_size: -; cdr3_nt: TGTGCCAGCAGCTTGGCGGGGGGGCTCTACGAGCAGTACTTC; cdr3_aa: CASSLAGGLYEQYF
d_call: TRBD2; cdr3_length: 15; j_call: TRBJ2-1; v_call: TRBV3-1/TRBV3-2; clone_size: -; cdr3_nt: TGTGCCAGCAGCCCGCGACTAGCGGGCTCGTCGGGGCAGTTCTTC; cdr3_aa: CASSPRLAGSSGQFF
d_call: -; cdr3_length: 17; j_call: TRBJ1-2; v_call: TRBV12-5; clone_size: -; cdr3_nt: TGTGCTAGTGGTTCCCCCCCTTTGGAAGCAAAGGGGCTAGGCTACACCTTC; cdr3_aa: CASGSPPLEAKGLGYTF
d_call: -; cdr3_length: 14; j_call: TRBJ1-1; v_call: TRBV30; clone_size: -; cdr3_nt: TGTGCCTGGACCTCCTGGGGGGGAGCAGGTGAAGCTTTCTTT; cdr3_aa: CAWTSWGGAGEAFF
d_call: -; cdr3_length: 17; j_call: TRBJ2-2; v_call: TRBV7-2; clone_size: -; cdr3_nt: TGTGCCAGCAGGGCGGGACTCCATTCCCAGGAGACCGGGGAGCTGTTTTTT; cdr3_aa: CASRAGLHSQETGELFF
d_call: -; cdr3_length: 14; j_call: TRBJ1-1; v_call: TRBV3-1/TRBV3-2; clone_size: -; cdr3_nt: TGTGCCAGCAGCCAAGTAGAGGGCGGCACTGAAGCTTTCTTT; cdr3_aa: CASSQVEGGTEAFF
d_call: -; cdr3_length: 14; j_call: TRBJ1-5; v_call: TRBV6-1; clone_size: -; cdr3_nt: TGTGCCAGCAGTTATGGGGCCCGGGATCAGCCCCAGCATTTT; cdr3_aa: CASSYGARDQPQHF
d_call: TRBD1; cdr3_length: 16; j_call: TRBJ2-4; v_call: TRBV5-5; clone_size: once; cdr3_nt: TGTGCCAGCAGCTTGTTCGGGACAGGGCGCAAAAACATTCAGTACTTC; cdr3_aa: CASSLFGTGRKNIQYF
d_call: TRBD1; cdr3_length: 15; j_call: TRBJ1-1; v_call: TRBV7-2; clone_size: -; cdr3_nt: TGTGCCAGCAGCTTAGGAGGGGGCTTTGAGACTGAAGCTTTCTTT; cdr3_aa: CASSLGGGFETEAFF
d_call: -; cdr3_length: 11; j_call: TRBJ2-7; v_call: TRBV12-5; clone_size: -; cdr3_nt: TGTGCTAGTGGCCCAGGCTACGAGCAGTACTTC; cdr3_aa: CASGPGYEQYF
d_call: -; cdr3_length: 15; j_call: TRBJ2-6; v_call: TRBV6-5; clone_size: once; cdr3_nt: TGTGCCAGCAGTCCGGGGGGCTTTGGGGCCAACGTCCTGACTTTC; cdr3_aa: CASSPGGFGANVLTF
d_call: -; cdr3_length: 14; j_call: TRBJ1-4; v_call: TRBV27; clone_size: -; cdr3_nt: TGTGCCAGCAGTTTTGTGGGGGCGGATGAAAAACTGTTTTTT; cdr3_aa: CASSFVGADEKLFF
d_call: -; cdr3_length: 14; j_call: TRBJ1-1; v_call: TRBV4-3; clone_size: -; cdr3_nt: TGCGCCAGCAGCCATGGGGGGGATCGCACTGAAGCTTTCTTT; cdr3_aa: CASSHGGDRTEAFF
d_call: -; cdr3_length: 13; j_call: TRBJ1-2; v_call: TRBV19; clone_size: -; cdr3_nt: TGTGCCAGTAGTCCCCGGGAGAGGTATGGCTACACCTTC; cdr3_aa: CASSPRERYGYTF
d_call: -; cdr3_length: 14; j_call: TRBJ2-2; v_call: TRBV5-1; clone_size: once; cdr3_nt: TGCGCCAGCAGCGGGACTCTGAACACCGGGGAGCTGTTTTTT; cdr3_aa: CASSGTLNTGELFF
d_call: -; cdr3_length: 15; j_call: TRBJ1-1; v_call: TRBV5-6; clone_size: -; cdr3_nt: TGTGCCAGCAGCGGTATGACAGAATTGAGAACTGAAGCTTTCTTT; cdr3_aa: CASSGMTELRTEAFF
d_call: TRBD2; cdr3_length: 17; j_call: TRBJ2-3; v_call: TRBV19; clone_size: -; cdr3_nt: TGTGCCAGTAGTATCGCCGGGGGGCTAGCGGGGGCATATACGCAGTATTTT; cdr3_aa: CASSIAGGLAGAYTQYF
d_call: -; cdr3_length: 18; j_call: TRBJ1-4; v_call: TRBV9; clone_size: -; cdr3_nt: TGTGCCAGCAGCGGAGGCTCCGGTTGGGGGGTAACGGGTGAAAAACTGTTTTTT; cdr3_aa: CASSGGSGWGVTGEKLFF
d_call: TRBD2; cdr3_length: 16; j_call: TRBJ2-7; v_call: TRBV9; clone_size: -; cdr3_nt: TGTGCCAGCAGCGCCCTTGGGAGGGTTAATACCGACGAGCAGTACTTC; cdr3_aa: CASSALGRVNTDEQYF
d_call: TRBD1; cdr3_length: 16; j_call: TRBJ2-7; v_call: TRBV6-2/TRBV6-3; clone_size: once; cdr3_nt: TGTGCCAGCAGTCCCACAACCGGGACAGGGTTGAACGAGCAGTACTTC; cdr3_aa: CASSPTTGTGLNEQYF
d_call: -; cdr3_length: 13; j_call: TRBJ2-1; v_call: TRBV7-2; clone_size: -; cdr3_nt: TGTGCCAGCAGCGCCACACCCGTCTCGGGGAAGTTCTTC; cdr3_aa: CASSATPVSGKFF
d_call: -; cdr3_length: 11; j_call: TRBJ1-2; v_call: TRBV19; clone_size: -; cdr3_nt: TGTGCCAGTAGTATTGGAGGGCTCCACACCTTC; cdr3_aa: CASSIGGLHTF
d_call: -; cdr3_length: 15; j_call: TRBJ1-2; v_call: TRBV21-1; clone_size: few; cdr3_nt: TGTGCCAGCATCATACCTCCGGGACAGAACTATGGCTACACCTTC; cdr3_aa: CASIIPPGQNYGYTF
d_call: TRBD1; cdr3_length: 11; j_call: TRBJ2-7; v_call: TRBV2; clone_size: -; cdr3_nt: TGTGCCAGCGACAGGGAATACGAGCAGTACTTC; cdr3_aa: CASDREYEQYF
d_call: -; cdr3_length: 14; j_call: TRBJ2-7; v_call: TRBV9; clone_size: few; cdr3_nt: TGTGCCAGCACATCAGGGGTATTTAGCTACGAGCAGTACTTC; cdr3_aa: CASTSGVFSYEQYF
d_call: TRBD1; cdr3_length: 11; j_call: TRBJ1-5; v_call: TRBV28; clone_size: -; cdr3_nt: TGTGCCAGCAGTCCCGACAGGGAGCAGCATTTT; cdr3_aa: CASSPDREQHF
d_call: -; cdr3_length: 15; j_call: TRBJ2-7; v_call: TRBV5-4; clone_size: few; cdr3_nt: TGTGCCAGCAGCGGACCCGGGACGGGACTCTACGAGCAGTACTTC; cdr3_aa: CASSGPGTGLYEQYF